This T cell receptor (beta chain) emerged from a study of T cells in localized non-small cell lung cancer. Measured with immunoSEQ multiplex PCR; TCRdb has only the in-frame clones, and not every one. The data contain tens of thousands of clones, roughly 84% of them singletons. Germline assignment: CDR1 KGHSH and CDR2 LQKENI. Trimming left V 2 bases short and J 3 bases short, with 7 bases between. This CDR3 comprises 13 residues. This chain links TRBV18 with TRBJ1-1; D gene uncertain. This receptor was taken from a man aged 40-75 years with stage III lung adenocarcinoma. The sequences come from peripheral blood mononuclear cells, collected before any cancer treatment. CDR3 sequence (DNA): TGTGCCAGCTCACCAATGTATTACACTGAAGCTTTCTTT. Its translation is CASSPMYYTEAFF.